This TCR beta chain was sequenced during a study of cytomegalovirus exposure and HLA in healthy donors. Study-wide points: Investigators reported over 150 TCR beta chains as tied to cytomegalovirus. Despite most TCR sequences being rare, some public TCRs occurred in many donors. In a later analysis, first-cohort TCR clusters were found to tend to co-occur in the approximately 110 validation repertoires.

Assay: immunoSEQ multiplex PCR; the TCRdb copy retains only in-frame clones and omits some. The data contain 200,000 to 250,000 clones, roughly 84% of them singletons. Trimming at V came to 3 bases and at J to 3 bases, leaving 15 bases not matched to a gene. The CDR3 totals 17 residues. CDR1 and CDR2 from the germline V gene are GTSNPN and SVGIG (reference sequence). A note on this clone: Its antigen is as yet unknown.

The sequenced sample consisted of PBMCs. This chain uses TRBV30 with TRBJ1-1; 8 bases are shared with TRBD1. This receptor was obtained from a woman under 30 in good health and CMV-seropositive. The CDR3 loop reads CAWRSGKDRGSDTEAFF. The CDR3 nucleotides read TGTGCCTGGAGATCGGGGAAAGACAGGGGCTCGGACACTGAAGCTTTCTTT.